Listed here are 17 T cell receptor beta chains from one sample, sequenced in a study of blood T cells in healthy people across ages. It was with a sample-barcoded 5' primer and a J-beta primer mix that a second PCR of roughly 6 to 11 cycles was run. TCRdb reanalysed the 5' RACE reads using MiXCR and keeps one entry per CDR3 protein. The sample carries around 800,000 distinct CDR3 sequences, 50% to 65% recorded once. Specimen: blood. The receptors come from a man at least 80 years old in good health.

This chain joins TRBV6-5 and TRBJ2-7; D could derive from TRBD1 or TRBD2 (6 bases each). The CDR3 spans 16 residues. The V end lost 0 bases, the J end lost 7 bases, and 19 bases lay between the germline ends. The germline CDR1 and CDR2 sequences are MNHEY and SVGAGI. DNA of the CDR3: TGTGCCAGCAGTTACTCGAATCGAGGGGGAGGAGGAGAGCAGTACTTC. It is translated as CASSYSNRGGGGEQYF.

This clonotype was recorded a few times. The chain has TRBV7-2 and TRBJ2-7; D unclear. Germline lookup yields CDR1 SGHTA and CDR2 FQGNSA. The CDR3 totals 14 residues. With 1 base removed from V and 2 bases from J, the gap between germline ends came to 9 bases. The CDR3 nucleotides are TGTGCCAGCAGCTTAGGAAGGGTCGCCTACGAGCAGTACTTC. It specifies CASSLGRVAYEQYF.

The V gene is TRBV3-1, the J gene TRBJ2-1, with D possibly being TRBD1 (6 bases). The closer fit of TRBJ2-7 to the DNA end suggests the J call may be wrong. The CDR3 spans 18 residues. The germline gives CDR1 LGHDT, CDR2 YNNKEL (reference sequence). CDR3 protein: CASSQDFPGATTYNEQYF. In nucleotides, the CDR3 is TGTGCCAGCAGCCAAGATTTTCCAGGGGCCACCACATACAATGAGCAGTACTTC.

The chain links TRBV20-1 to TRBJ2-3, with 9 positions matching TRBD2. This CDR3 contains 14 residues. With V trimmed by 5 bases and J by 1 base, 4 bases remained unmatched. Germline loops: CDR1 DFQATT, CDR2 SNEGSKA (reference sequence). The CDR3 loop reads CSAVSGRGTDTQYF. DNA of the CDR3: TGCAGTGCTGTTAGCGGGAGAGGCACAGATACGCAGTATTTT.

Only one count was recorded for this clonotype. V is TRBV12-3 or TRBV12-4 and J is TRBJ2-1, with TRBD2 matching over 7 bases. J was trimmed by 3 bases and V by 5 bases; bases with no gene match: 7. CDR3 length: 15 residues. CDR3 loop: CASSPGRGLYNEQFF. CDR3 in DNA: TGTGCCAGCAGTCCAGGGAGGGGCCTCTACAATGAGCAGTTCTTC.

The chain recombines TRBV12-5 with TRBJ2-2; TRBD2 matches at 12 bases. The V and J ends lost 7 bases and 5 bases, in that order; junction bases with no gene match: 5. The CDR3 spans 15 residues. Looked up from germline, CDR1 is LGHNT and CDR2 is FRNRAP. CDR3 sequence: CASALAGGRTGELFF. The CDR3 coding sequence is TGTGCTAGTGCCCTAGCGGGAGGGCGGACCGGGGAGCTGTTTTTT.

V and J are TRBV28 and TRBJ1-2; D might be TRBD1 (5 bases). Germline CDR1 and CDR2: MDHEN and SYDVKM. V shed 8 bases and J shed 1 base, with 20 bases lying between them. The CDR3 consists of 16 residues. The CDR3 DNA follows: TGTGCCAGCCGACCCTCGGGGCAGCCGAATAACTATGGCTACACCTTC. The encoded protein is CASRPSGQPNNYGYTF.

This clonotype showed up just a few times. The chain links TRBV20-1 to TRBJ2-7; D possibly uses TRBD1 or TRBD2 (5 bases each). Germline assignment: CDR1 DFQATT and CDR2 SNEGSKA (reference sequence). CDR3 length: 13 residues. V dropped 6 bases and J dropped 1 base, with 13 bases sitting between them. The CDR3 DNA follows: TGCAGTGCGCCCAGGGAGCCATCCTACGAGCAGTACTTC. This encodes CSAPREPSYEQYF.

The J gene is TRBJ2-6, the V gene TRBV5-1; TRBD1 matches at 9 bases. The CDR3 contains 17 residues. Germline V lookup: CDR1 SGHRS, CDR2 YFSETQ. V gave up 4 bases and J gave up 2 bases; unmatched junction bases: 7. CDR3 region: CASSTGQGSAGANVLTF. CDR3 in DNA: TGCGCCAGCAGCACGGGACAGGGTTCGGCTGGGGCCAACGTCCTGACTTTC.

Of note for this clonotype: One base away lies a much larger clone, so this may be a sequencing read error. The rearrangement links TRBV9 to TRBJ2-6; TRBD2 might be the D (6 bases). CDR3 length equals 15 residues. The germline gives CDR1 SGDLS, CDR2 YYNGEE. CDR3 in amino acids: CTSSVGGTGANVLTF. DNA of the CDR3: TGTACCAGCAGCGTAGGAGGGACTGGGGCCAACGTCCTGACTTTC.

This clonotype was observed a handful of times. The chain recombines TRBV12-3 or TRBV12-4 with TRBJ2-3; 7 bases match TRBD1. J lost 14 bases, V lost 3 bases, and 14 bases had no gene match. This CDR3 is built from 14 residues. In DNA, the CDR3 is TGTGCCAGCAGTTTGGGCACAGGGGAGAGATACGCGTATTTT. This sequence encodes CASSLGTGERYAYF.

The chain links TRBV3-1 to TRBJ2-1; 9 bases fit TRBD2. V gave up 1 base and J gave up 4 bases; unmatched junction bases: 5. CDR1 is LGHDT, CDR2 YNNKEL, per germline (reference sequence). The CDR3 covers 16 residues. The CDR3, as DNA: TGTGCCAGCAGCCAAGCCCTAGCGGGGACTTACAATGAGCAGTTCTTC. Translating gives CASSQALAGTYNEQFF.

The rearrangement joins TRBV27 to TRBJ1-2; possible D gene TRBD1, 6 bases. Trimming pared 6 bases from V and 4 bases from J, leaving 18 bases between. Germline CDR1 is MNHEY and CDR2 is SMNVEV (reference sequence). This CDR3 region has 15 residues. DNA for the CDR3: TGTGCCAGCAGGCAACCGGGGGGGCAGAGCTATGGCTACACCTTC. This sequence encodes CASRQPGGQSYGYTF.

This clonotype was detected only a few times. The CDR3 reads CASSLKVGSSPLHF. CDR3 nucleotides: TGTGCCAGCAGCCTTAAAGTGGGGTCATCACCCCTCCACTTT. The V gene is TRBV14, the J gene TRBJ1-6, with D uncertain. The CDR3 is made up of 14 amino acids. V lost 4 bases and J 10 bases, leaving 14 bases between the germline ends. Germline V gives CDR1 SGHDN, CDR2 FVKESK.

The chain uses TRBV12-3 or TRBV12-4 and TRBJ2-4; D uncertain. Judging by the DNA end, TRBJ2-7 fits better; the J call may be wrong. The CDR3 spans 13 residues. The CDR3 DNA sequence: TGTGCCAGCAGTTTGGAACAAATCGACGAGCAGTACTTC. Protein: CASSLEQIDEQYF.

The CDR3 bases are TGTGCCAGCAAGATCAGCGGGGGCTCCTACGAGCAGTACTTC. It translates to CASKISGGSYEQYF. The rearrangement uses TRBV4-2 and TRBJ2-7; TRBD2 agrees at 8 bases. J was trimmed by 0 bases and V by 7 bases; bases with no gene match: 5. The CDR3 is made up of 14 amino acids. CDR1 and CDR2 from the germline V gene are LGHNA and YNFKEQ.

In this sample, this clonotype turned up a few times. The V and J genes are TRBV25-1 and TRBJ2-3; possible D gene TRBD1, 5 bases. Deletions cut 2 bases from V and 2 bases from J, with 11 bases between. The germline gives CDR1 MGHDK, CDR2 SYGVNS. There are 15 residues in the CDR3. The CDR3 region is CASSERGGLTDTQYF. The CDR3 nucleotides are TGTGCCAGCAGTGAAAGGGGCGGTCTCACAGATACGCAGTATTTT.